These 23 T cell receptor beta chains were sequenced from one sample in a study of T cells after yellow fever vaccination. TCRdb ran MiXCR on the 5' RACE reads and lists one entry per CDR3 protein. The data contain around 40,000 distinct CDR3 sequences, 6.5% to 8.5% of them seen just once; the ten biggest clones take up approximately 15%. The sample in question was CD8+ T cells not binding an NS4B(214-222) dextramer, sorted from PBMCs, obtained 45 days after the yellow fever booster vaccination. All receptors come from a man aged 30 to 39 who received the YFV17D yellow fever vaccine.

This clonotype has ten or more counts. The chain recombines TRBV19 with TRBJ2-2; D uncertain. Trimming removed 3 bases at V and 0 bases at J, with 5 bases between. In germline, CDR1 is LNHDA, CDR2 SQIVND (reference sequence). There are 14 residues in the CDR3. Here the CDR3 reads CASSIWANTGELFF. In nucleotides, the CDR3 is TGTGCCAGTAGTATCTGGGCGAACACCGGGGAGCTGTTTTTT.

Ten or more counts support this clonotype. Written as DNA, the CDR3 is TGTGCCAGTAGTATTGCGGGAGCGTACAATGAGCAGTTCTTC. It encodes CASSIAGAYNEQFF. This chain uses TRBV19 with TRBJ2-1; 7 bases fit TRBD2. V was clipped by 3 bases and J by 4 bases; unmatched bases: 3. There are 14 residues in the CDR3. CDR1 and CDR2 from the germline V gene are LNHDA and SQIVND (reference sequence).

This clonotype has at least ten counts. V is TRBV7-2 and J is TRBJ2-7, with TRBD1 matching 7 bases. The CDR3 totals 16 residues. Germline assignment: CDR1 SGHTA and CDR2 FQGNSA. V lost 4 bases, J lost 0 bases, and 9 bases stayed unmatched. The CDR3 sequence is CASSYTYRGPSYEQYF. In DNA, the CDR3 is TGTGCCAGCAGCTACACGTACAGGGGCCCCTCCTACGAGCAGTACTTC.

This clonotype was seen many times. The rearrangement links TRBV24-1 to TRBJ2-1; D tentatively reads TRBD1 or TRBD2 (6 bases each). V lost 12 bases to trimming and J lost 8 bases, with 28 bases between them. The CDR3 is 16 residues long. The germline CDR1 and CDR2 sequences are KGHDR and SFDVKD. CDR3 loop: CAPTKGGLRDVDEQFF. The CDR3 region has the DNA TGTGCCCCGACGAAGGGGGGCCTACGAGACGTGGATGAGCAGTTCTTC.

This clonotype was detected many times. V gene TRBV7-2 combines with J gene TRBJ2-3; TRBD2 aligns across 13 bases. CDR1 is SGHTA, CDR2 FQGNSA, per germline. The trim removed 4 bases at V and 2 bases at J, leaving 6 bases unmatched. This CDR3 comprises 17 residues. The CDR3 sequence is CASSYPGLAGITDTQYF. Here the CDR3 DNA reads TGTGCCAGCAGCTATCCGGGACTAGCGGGGATCACAGATACGCAGTATTTT.

This clonotype was seen many times. The J gene is TRBJ1-1, the V gene TRBV29-1; TRBD1 is a possible D gene (5 bases). CDR3 length equals 14 residues. CDR1 is SQVTM, CDR2 ANQGSEA, per germline. Deletions cut 2 bases from V and 0 bases from J, with 10 bases between. Written as DNA, the CDR3 is TGCAGCGTTGAACTGGGACGGATGAACACTGAAGCTTTCTTT. It specifies CSVELGRMNTEAFF.

This clonotype was recorded many times. The chain is built from TRBV6-2 or TRBV6-3 and TRBJ2-3, with 11 bases aligning to TRBD2. The ends lost 7 bases at V and 9 bases at J; junction bases unmatched: 3. Germline CDR1 reads MNHEY; CDR2 reads SVGEGT. The CDR3 is made up of 12 amino acids. CDR3 sequence (DNA): TGTGCCAGCACAACTAGCGGGGGCACGCAGTATTTT. Its translation: CASTTSGGTQYF.

At least ten counts were recorded for this clonotype. This rearrangement joins TRBV14 to TRBJ2-3; 7 bases agree with TRBD1. This CDR3 comprises 14 residues. Germline CDR1 is SGHDN and CDR2 is FVKESK. Unmatched junction bases numbered 9, after V lost 0 bases and J lost 12 bases. The CDR3 DNA reads TGTGCCAGCAGCCAAGAGTCTTCCGGGACAGCCCAGTATTTT. Translating gives CASSQESSGTAQYF.

This clonotype was counted ten times or more. The chain joins TRBV18 to TRBJ1-1, with 7 positions matching TRBD1. Looked up from germline, CDR1 is KGHSH and CDR2 is LQKENI. This CDR3 region has 15 residues. V trimming: 0 bases; J trimming: 5 bases; junction bases outside the gene matches: 6. The CDR3, as DNA: TGTGCCAGCTCACCACCGTATCAGGGGGGGACTGAAGCTTTCTTT. It yields the protein CASSPPYQGGTEAFF.

Ten or more counts support this clonotype. The chain recombines TRBV4-3 with TRBJ2-7; TRBD2 is a possible D gene (6 bases). There are 14 residues in the CDR3. Looked up from germline, CDR1 is LGHNA and CDR2 is YSLEER. Trimming stripped 0 bases from V and 2 bases from J, with 8 bases between. The CDR3: CASSQEWGAYEQYF. In DNA, the CDR3 is TGCGCCAGCAGCCAAGAGTGGGGGGCCTACGAGCAGTACTTC.

This clonotype was observed many times. The rearrangement joins TRBV20-1 to TRBJ2-3; D possibly corresponds to TRBD2 (6 bases). Germline values: CDR1 DFQATT, CDR2 SNEGSKA (reference sequence). Trimming took 5 bases from V and 1 from J, leaving 7 bases between them. This CDR3 contains 12 residues. The CDR3 DNA sequence: TGCAGTGCTGGGGAGGGCACAGATACGCAGTATTTT. It translates to CSAGEGTDTQYF.

This clonotype appeared many times. The chain employs TRBV27 and TRBJ2-2, with 7 bases lining up with TRBD2. This CDR3 has 18 residues. With V trimmed by 11 bases and J by 10 bases, 28 bases remained unmatched. The germline V gene encodes CDR1 MNHEY and CDR2 SMNVEV (reference sequence). In nucleotides, the CDR3 is TGTGCCGGAAGGCCCCTCAAACGACTAGCCCGCTCCCCTGCGGAGCTGTTTTTT. This encodes CAGRPLKRLARSPAELFF.

Of note for this clonotype: A clone one base away is much larger, so this may be a read error. This rearrangement joins TRBV12-3 or TRBV12-4 to TRBJ2-3; D is ambiguous. Trimming left V 8 bases short and J 4 bases short, with 13 bases between. This CDR3 is 13 amino acids long. CDR3: CASWVGPPDTQYF. CDR3 nucleotides: TGTGCCAGCTGGGTCGGACCCCCAGATACGCAGTATTTT.

This clonotype was counted many times. At one of its ends the junction is not consistent with the germline gene, which may arise from a read error. The chain recombines TRBV12-3 or TRBV12-4 with TRBJ2-3, with TRBD2 matching 8 bases. The CDR3 loop spans 15 amino acids. Here the CDR3 DNA reads TGTGCCAGCAGTGTAGCGGGATTGTCCGGAGATACGCAGTATTTT. Translation gives CASSVAGLSGDTQYF.

This clonotype came up many times. J is TRBJ2-2 and V is TRBV27; D gene uncertain. Germline-derived CDR1 and CDR2 are MNHEY and SMNVEV (reference sequence). CDR3 length: 14 residues. The V and J ends lost 5 bases and 2 bases respectively, with 9 bases between them. In DNA form, the CDR3 reads TGTGCCAGCAGTCGAGGCATTAACACCGGGGAGCTGTTTTTT. Translated: CASSRGINTGELFF.

The table lists this clonotype with many counts. The chain combines TRBV6-5 with TRBJ1-1; D remains unclear. V was pared by 0 bases and J by 2 bases, with 7 bases between. The CDR3 spans 14 residues. Germline lookup yields CDR1 MNHEY and CDR2 SVGAGI. The DNA for the CDR3 is TGTGCCAGCAGTTACTCCAGCCCTAACACTGAAGCTTTCTTT. This gives the protein CASSYSSPNTEAFF.

This clonotype was seen ten or more times. The chain links TRBV7-9 to TRBJ2-7; no firm D call. Trimming shortened V by 1 base and J by 4 bases, and 11 bases separated the two germline ends. Germline V gene lookup returns CDR1 SEHNR and CDR2 FQNEAQ (reference sequence). The CDR3 covers 14 residues. CDR3 nucleotides: TGTGCCAGCAGCTTAGGGGCTAGGAAGTACGAGCAGTACTTC. It is translated as CASSLGARKYEQYF.

This clonotype was seen ten or more times. CDR3 sequence (DNA): TGTGCCAGCACCCCAATTTACCGCTCCTACAATGAGCAGTTCTTC. Protein product: CASTPIYRSYNEQFF. V and J are TRBV2 and TRBJ2-1, with unresolved D. The germline gives CDR1 SNHLY, CDR2 FYNNEI. This CDR3 region has 15 residues. Trimming pared 7 bases from V and 0 bases from J, leaving 13 bases between.

Notes on this clonotype: At one end, the junction sequence differs from germline, possibly due to a read error. The rearrangement joins TRBV9 to TRBJ2-7, with 7 nucleotides matching TRBD2. The CDR3 contains 13 residues. The germline gives CDR1 SGDLS, CDR2 YYNGEE. The CDR3 protein is CASGVGQGGEQYF. As DNA, the CDR3 is TGTGCCAGCGGCGTAGGCCAGGGAGGGGAGCAGTACTTC.

This clonotype was seen repeatedly, ten times or more. This sequence joins TRBV12-3 or TRBV12-4 and TRBJ2-3; 9 bases align to TRBD2. The ends lost 6 bases at V and 4 bases at J; junction bases unmatched: 11. This CDR3 is built from 16 residues. The CDR3 bases are TGTGCCAGCAGACCCAATAGCGGGAGAGGTCCAGATACGCAGTATTTT. Encoded protein: CASRPNSGRGPDTQYF.

This clonotype was seen ten or more times. The chain uses TRBV6-5 and TRBJ2-7, with TRBD1 matching 9 bases. Germline-derived CDR1 and CDR2 are MNHEY and SVGAGI. The CDR3 is 15 residues long. The trim removed 6 bases at V and 0 bases at J, leaving 6 bases unmatched. The CDR3 here is CASSPDRGGSYEQYF. The CDR3 nucleotides are TGTGCCAGCAGCCCAGACAGGGGGGGCTCCTACGAGCAGTACTTC.

This clonotype occurred many times. The V gene is TRBV5-6, the J gene TRBJ2-4; D call uncertain. Germline-derived CDR1 and CDR2 are SGHDT and YYEEEE. Trimming left V 7 bases short and J 1 base short, with 9 bases between. The CDR3 covers 13 residues. The chain's CDR3 is CASALSAKNIQYF. The CDR3 coding sequence is TGTGCCAGCGCCCTGTCGGCCAAAAACATTCAGTACTTC. Full variable domain (outside the CDR3, taken from reference TRBV5-6 and TRBJ2-4): DAGVTQSPTHLIKTRGQQVTLRCSPKSGHDTVSWYQQALGQGPQFIFQYYEEEERQRGNFPDRFSGHQFPNYSSELNVNALLLGDSALYLCASALSAKNIQYFGAGTRLSVL.

In its sample, this clonotype was seen many times. The gene calls are TRBV7-2 and TRBJ2-7; TRBD1 matches 8 bases. CDR3 size: 13 residues. The trim removed 4 bases at V and 3 bases at J, leaving 2 bases unmatched. CDR1 is SGHTA and CDR2 is FQGNSA in the germline V gene. The CDR3 loop reads CASSSTGGYEQYF. CDR3 nucleotides: TGTGCCAGCAGCTCAACAGGGGGCTACGAGCAGTACTTC.